Listed below are T cell receptor beta chains from one sample, sequenced in a study of blood T cell repertoires in COVID-19. The repertoire was sequenced with immunoSEQ multiplex PCR; TCRdb's copy has only in-frame clones and lacks some. The sample has 60,000 to 70,000 clones; 65% to 80% are singletons. Sequencing was carried out using peripheral blood. Receptors were obtained from a woman between 65 and 79 years old with acute or convalescent COVID-19. CDR3s include the opening cysteine and the closing phenylalanine or tryptophan. Each record gives: CDR3 length, V gene, clone size, J gene, D gene, CDR3 protein, CDR3 DNA. The D gene is left open where the match is weak. Size is omitted from some rows. Given values are once, few, many or a class for expanded clones.

length: 16; V: TRBV10-1; size: -; J: TRBJ1-5; D: -; CDR3: CASSGAVRLSNQPQHF; DNA: TGCGCCAGCAGTGGAGCGGTGCGCCTTAGCAATCAGCCCCAGCATTTT
length: 16; V: TRBV5-5; size: -; J: TRBJ2-3; D: TRBD2; CDR3: CASSLALRGGEDTQYF; DNA: TGTGCCAGCAGCTTGGCCTTGCGGGGGGGAGAAGATACGCAGTATTTT
length: 14; V: TRBV18; size: -; J: TRBJ2-7; D: -; CDR3: CASAVGGLSYEQYF; DNA: TGTGCCAGCGCCGTAGGGGGACTATCCTACGAGCAGTACTTC
length: 16; V: TRBV18; size: -; J: TRBJ1-2; D: TRBD1; CDR3: CASSLIPGQSYYGYTF; DNA: TGTGCCAGCTCGTTGATACCGGGACAGAGCTACTATGGCTACACCTTC
length: 17; V: TRBV9; size: -; J: TRBJ2-2; D: TRBD2; CDR3: CASSLRGTSGGAGELFF; DNA: TGTGCCAGCAGCCTTCGAGGGACTAGCGGGGGGGCCGGGGAGCTGTTTTTT
length: 15; V: TRBV7-2; size: -; J: TRBJ2-7; D: -; CDR3: CASSFQYGDSYEQYF; DNA: TGTGCCAGCAGCTTTCAATACGGGGACTCCTACGAGCAGTACTTC
length: 16; V: TRBV2; size: -; J: TRBJ1-1; D: -; CDR3: CASSLDSQNLNTEAFF; DNA: TGTGCCAGCAGCCTGGACAGTCAGAACCTGAACACTGAAGCTTTCTTT
length: 15; V: TRBV6-5; size: -; J: TRBJ2-7; D: -; CDR3: CASSSPFAVTGEQYF; DNA: TGTGCCAGCAGCTCCCCATTTGCGGTAACGGGGGAGCAGTACTTC
length: 13; V: TRBV6-1; size: -; J: TRBJ2-3; D: -; CDR3: CASGGIGTDTQYF; DNA: TGTGCCAGCGGCGGGATTGGCACAGATACGCAGTATTTT
length: 13; V: TRBV12-3/TRBV12-4; size: -; J: TRBJ1-2; D: TRBD1; CDR3: CASSQDRGYGYTF; DNA: TGTGCCAGCAGTCAAGACAGGGGCTATGGCTACACCTTC
length: 15; V: TRBV4-1; size: -; J: TRBJ2-2; D: -; CDR3: CASSQEGVNTGELFF; DNA: TGCGCCAGCAGCCAAGAAGGGGTTAACACCGGGGAGCTGTTTTTT
length: 13; V: TRBV6-6; size: -; J: TRBJ2-7; D: TRBD1; CDR3: CASSYPRDSEQYF; DNA: TGTGCCAGCAGTTACCCACGGGACAGCGAGCAGTACTTC
length: 15; V: TRBV10-2; size: -; J: TRBJ2-2; D: TRBD2; CDR3: CASSEGLAGTGELFF; DNA: TGCGCCAGCAGTGAGGGACTAGCGGGAACCGGGGAGCTGTTTTTT
length: 18; V: TRBV5-1; size: -; J: TRBJ1-1; D: -; CDR3: CTGLPAAWIFIQYTEAFF; DNA: TGCACCGGGTTACCAGCAGCTTGGATATTCATCCAATACACTGAAGCTTTCTTT
length: 13; V: TRBV2; size: -; J: TRBJ2-3; D: -; CDR3: CATSGLNTDTQYF; DNA: TGTGCCACCTCGGGACTTAACACAGATACGCAGTATTTT
length: 15; V: TRBV21-1; size: -; J: TRBJ1-5; D: -; CDR3: CASRPRTGEDQPQHF; DNA: TGTGCCAGCAGACCTCGGACAGGGGAAGATCAGCCCCAGCATTTT
length: 13; V: TRBV19; size: -; J: TRBJ2-3; D: -; CDR3: CASKRQATDTQYF; DNA: TGTGCCAGCAAACGACAGGCCACAGATACGCAGTATTTT
length: 14; V: TRBV3-1/TRBV3-2; size: -; J: TRBJ1-2; D: -; CDR3: CASSQEPRDYGYTF; DNA: TGTGCCAGCAGCCAAGAACCCAGGGACTATGGCTACACCTTC
length: 15; V: TRBV27; size: -; J: TRBJ1-6; D: TRBD1; CDR3: CASNPGTGGNSPLHF; DNA: TGTGCCAGCAATCCTGGGACAGGCGGAAATTCACCCCTCCACTTT
length: 15; V: TRBV19; size: -; J: TRBJ1-3; D: -; CDR3: CASSIFGHPGNTIYF; DNA: TGTGCCAGTAGTATTTTTGGACACCCTGGAAACACCATATATTTT
length: 15; V: TRBV3-1/TRBV3-2; size: -; J: TRBJ2-5; D: TRBD2; CDR3: CASSHLAGGPETQYF; DNA: TGTGCCAGCAGCCACCTAGCGGGGGGGCCGGAGACCCAGTACTTC
length: 14; V: TRBV5-1; size: -; J: TRBJ1-4; D: TRBD1; CDR3: CASSSDRGNEKLFF; DNA: TGCGCCAGCAGCTCGGACAGGGGAAATGAAAAACTGTTTTTT
length: 14; V: TRBV18; size: -; J: TRBJ1-1; D: TRBD1; CDR3: CASSPQPGTAEAFF; DNA: TGTGCCAGCTCACCCCAACCAGGGACAGCTGAAGCTTTCTTT
length: 12; V: TRBV11-3; size: once; J: TRBJ1-2; D: -; CDR3: CASSFAGSGYTF; DNA: TGTGCCAGCAGCTTTGCAGGGTCTGGCTACACCTTC
length: 14; V: TRBV7-9; size: -; J: TRBJ2-3; D: -; CDR3: CASSLGAGTDTQYF; DNA: TGTGCCAGCAGCTTAGGAGCCGGCACAGATACGCAGTATTTT
length: 15; V: TRBV4-1; size: -; J: TRBJ2-7; D: -; CDR3: CASSHPWRGLYEQYF; DNA: TGCGCCAGCAGCCATCCTTGGCGGGGACTCTACGAGCAGTACTTC
length: 13; V: TRBV27; size: -; J: TRBJ1-2; D: TRBD1; CDR3: CASSQTGAYGYTF; DNA: TGTGCCAGCAGCCAGACAGGGGCGTATGGCTACACCTTC
length: 17; V: TRBV25-1; size: -; J: TRBJ2-7; D: TRBD1; CDR3: CASHNPLWTGVPYEQYF; DNA: TGTGCCAGCCACAATCCCCTCTGGACAGGGGTCCCCTACGAGCAGTACTTC
length: 13; V: TRBV6-5; size: -; J: TRBJ2-4; D: TRBD2; CDR3: CASAGTSGGIQYF; DNA: TGTGCCAGCGCCGGGACTAGCGGGGGCATTCAGTACTTC
length: 15; V: TRBV6-6; size: -; J: TRBJ2-7; D: TRBD1; CDR3: CASSSGDRSSYEQYF; DNA: TGTGCCAGCAGTTCCGGGGACAGGAGCTCCTACGAGCAGTACTTC
length: 15; V: TRBV7-3; size: -; J: TRBJ2-3; D: TRBD2; CDR3: CASSWTSGGTDTQYF; DNA: TGTGCCAGCAGCTGGACTAGCGGGGGCACAGATACGCAGTATTTT
length: 15; V: TRBV15; size: -; J: TRBJ2-5; D: -; CDR3: CATSRSGAGQETQYF; DNA: TGTGCCACCAGCAGATCAGGGGCGGGCCAAGAGACCCAGTACTTC
length: 15; V: TRBV28; size: -; J: TRBJ1-4; D: TRBD1; CDR3: CASSQPGQGNEKLFF; DNA: TGTGCCAGCAGTCAACCGGGACAGGGGAATGAAAAACTGTTTTTT
length: 13; V: TRBV2; size: -; J: TRBJ1-4; D: TRBD1; CDR3: CASSGGGGEKLFF; DNA: TGTGCCAGCAGTGGTGGAGGGGGCGAAAAACTGTTTTTT
length: 16; V: TRBV19; size: -; J: TRBJ1-5; D: -; CDR3: CASRIRAHNSNQPQHF; DNA: TGTGCCAGTCGGATCAGGGCCCATAATAGCAATCAGCCCCAGCATTTT
length: 18; V: TRBV19; size: few; J: TRBJ1-5; D: TRBD1; CDR3: CASSIFVWDRVSNQPQHF; DNA: TGTGCCAGTAGTATTTTTGTGTGGGACAGGGTCAGCAATCAGCCCCAGCATTTT
length: 16; V: TRBV7-9; size: -; J: TRBJ2-5; D: TRBD2; CDR3: CASSPLAGGLQETQYF; DNA: TGTGCCAGCAGCCCCCTCGCGGGGGGACTGCAAGAGACCCAGTACTTC
length: 15; V: TRBV20-1; size: once; J: TRBJ1-5; D: -; CDR3: CSASSLRDSNQPQHF; DNA: TGCAGTGCTAGTTCTCTACGGGACTCCAATCAGCCCCAGCATTTT
length: 16; V: TRBV7-3; size: -; J: TRBJ1-1; D: TRBD1; CDR3: CASSLWDRGLNTEAFF; DNA: TGTGCCAGCAGCTTATGGGACAGGGGCCTGAACACTGAAGCTTTCTTT
length: 14; V: TRBV3-1/TRBV3-2; size: -; J: TRBJ1-4; D: -; CDR3: CASSSQNSNEKLFF; DNA: TGTGCCAGCAGCTCACAAAATTCAAATGAAAAACTGTTTTTT